A single TCR beta chain is shown here with its context. Antigen specificity is unknown. With 60 Vbeta and 13 Jbeta primers, the PCR was carried out. TCRdb keeps only in-frame clones here, not all; method: immunoSEQ multiplex PCR. The sample yields roughly 200,000 clones, of which the top ten take up approximately 6.4%. Per germline, CDR1 LNHDA and CDR2 SQIVND (reference sequence). Trimming cost V 6 bases and J 2 bases, with 10 bases left between them. The CDR3 is made up of 13 amino acids. The sample belongs to a study of cytomegalovirus exposure and HLA in healthy donors. Points from the study as a whole: A missense DCLRE1C variant was associated with V- and J-gene trimming of TCR beta chains in a later analysis, and an independent cohort replicated the association. The study flagged approximately 180 TCR beta chains as cytomegalovirus-associated.

The source of this sequence is a man aged 25-40 years in good health and CMV-seronegative. Material for sequencing was PBMCs. The rearrangement links TRBV19 to TRBJ1-1; unclear D gene. CDR3 residues: CASSGSSNTEAFF. CDR3 nucleotides: TGTGCCAGTAGCGGTTCTTCTAACACTGAAGCTTTCTTT.